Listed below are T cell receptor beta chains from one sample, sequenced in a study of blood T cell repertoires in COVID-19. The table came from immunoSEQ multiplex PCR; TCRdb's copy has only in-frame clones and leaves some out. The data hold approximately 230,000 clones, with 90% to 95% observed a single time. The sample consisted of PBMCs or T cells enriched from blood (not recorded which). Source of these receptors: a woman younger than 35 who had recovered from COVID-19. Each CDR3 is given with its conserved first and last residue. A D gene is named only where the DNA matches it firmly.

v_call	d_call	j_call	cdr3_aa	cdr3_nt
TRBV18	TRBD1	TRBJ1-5	CASSPLTTGVNQPQHF	TGTGCCAGCTCACCACTAACGACAGGGGTCAATCAGCCCCAGCATTTT
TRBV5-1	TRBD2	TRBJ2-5	CASSPKLAGGQETQYF	TGCGCCAGCAGCCCTAAACTAGCGGGAGGGCAAGAGACCCAGTACTTC
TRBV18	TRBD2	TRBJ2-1	CASSWTSGSRYNEQFF	TGTGCCAGCTCATGGACTAGCGGGAGCCGCTACAATGAGCAGTTCTTC
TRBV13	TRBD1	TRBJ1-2	CASSSKAAGGFGYTF	TGTGCCAGCAGCTCCAAGGCTGCAGGGGGCTTTGGCTACACCTTC
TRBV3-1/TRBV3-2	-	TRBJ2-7	CASSQESPYAQYF	TGTGCCAGCAGCCAGGAGTCCCCCTACGCTCAGTACTTC
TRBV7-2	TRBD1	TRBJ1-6	CASSFTGEKNSPLHF	TGTGCCAGCAGCTTTACAGGGGAGAAGAATTCACCCCTCCACTTT
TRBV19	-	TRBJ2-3	CASSIGLARYHTDTQYF	TGTGCCAGTAGTATAGGGCTAGCCCGTTACCACACAGATACGCAGTATTTT
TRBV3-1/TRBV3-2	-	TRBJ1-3	CASSQVQGNTIYF	TGTGCCAGCAGCCAAGTTCAGGGAAACACCATATATTTT
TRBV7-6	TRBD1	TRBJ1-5	CASSLGTGDQPQHF	TGTGCCAGCAGCTTAGGGACAGGAGATCAGCCCCAGCATTTT
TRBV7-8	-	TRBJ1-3	CASSLVPGKSGNTIYF	TGTGCCAGCAGCTTAGTACCAGGCAAATCTGGAAACACCATATATTTT
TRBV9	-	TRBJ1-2	CASSASPYGYTF	TGTGCCAGCAGCGCGTCCCCTTATGGCTACACCTTC
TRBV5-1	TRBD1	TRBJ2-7	CASSLGQGANYEQYF	TGCGCCAGCAGCTTGGGCCAGGGGGCGAACTACGAGCAGTACTTC
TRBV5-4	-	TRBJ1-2	CASSPGGRDYGYTF	TGTGCCAGCAGCCCGGGGGGGCGCGACTATGGCTACACCTTC
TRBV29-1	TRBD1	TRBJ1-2	CSVRAQGTANYGYTF	TGCAGCGTCCGAGCACAGGGGACGGCTAACTATGGCTACACCTTC
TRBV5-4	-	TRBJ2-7	CASSLGSGGRLVYEQYF	TGTGCCAGCAGCTTGGGATCCGGGGGACGGCTGGTCTACGAGCAGTACTTC
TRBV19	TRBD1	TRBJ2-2	CASSTASGTGYSGELFF	TGTGCCAGTAGTACAGCATCCGGGACAGGGTATTCCGGGGAGCTGTTTTTT
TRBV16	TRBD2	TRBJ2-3	CASSPPRLAVADTQYF	TGTGCCAGCAGCCCCCCCCGACTAGCGGTGGCAGATACGCAGTATTTT
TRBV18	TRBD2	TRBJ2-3	CASSLGTSGGDTQYF	TGTGCCAGCTCACTCGGGACTAGCGGGGGCGATACGCAGTATTTT
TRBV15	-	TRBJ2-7	CATSRAYTGYGYEQYF	TGTGCCACCAGCAGAGCCTATACGGGTTATGGCTACGAGCAGTACTTC
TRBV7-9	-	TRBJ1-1	CASNHPQGTEAFF	TGTGCCAGCAACCACCCTCAGGGTACTGAAGCTTTCTTT
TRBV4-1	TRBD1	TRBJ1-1	CASSQDKVRTGNTEAFF	TGCGCCAGCAGCCAAGATAAGGTCCGGACAGGGAACACTGAAGCTTTCTTT
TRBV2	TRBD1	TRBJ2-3	CASTQFLAQTGGEGSTDTQYF	TGTGCCAGCACTCAATTTCTGGCTCAAACAGGGGGCGAGGGGAGCACAGATACGCAGTATTTT